The next 27 T cell receptor beta chains were all read from a single sample in a study of human versus mouse CDR3 diversity and MHC coevolution. Produced via immunoSEQ multiplex PCR; TCRdb's table is partial and in-frame only. The sample yields tens of thousands of clones, 80% to 95% seen once. Sequencing was done on a sample of naive CD4+ T cells from blood. As to subset: CD45RO-negative CD62L-positive naive CD4 T cells. Receptors originate from a person aged 25-75 years in good health.

As DNA, the CDR3 is TGTGCCTGGGTCATTCCTAGCGGGAGTTTCGATGAGCAGTTCTTC. Amino acids: CAWVIPSGSFDEQFF. The chain carries TRBV30 and TRBJ2-1; 10 bases map to TRBD2. CDR1 and CDR2 (germline): GTSNPN, SVGIG (reference sequence). This CDR3 region has 15 residues. V was pared by 5 bases and J by 8 bases, with 12 bases of the junction left unmatched.

V usage is TRBV7-8 and J usage is TRBJ1-3; possible D gene TRBD1, 6 bases. There are 16 residues in the CDR3. Trimming left V 4 bases short and J 1 base short, with 14 bases between. CDR1 SGHVS and CDR2 FQNEAQ come from the germline V gene. The CDR3 coding sequence is TGTGCCAGCAGCTCAACCCCAGGGGAGTCTGGAAACACCATATATTTT. Its translation is CASSSTPGESGNTIYF.

This chain connects TRBV30 to TRBJ1-2; TRBD1 matches 7 bases. Germline V gene sequence: CDR1 GTSNPN, CDR2 SVGIG (reference sequence). This CDR3 contains 13 residues. J lost 1 base, V lost 8 bases, and 7 bases had no gene match. CDR3 region: CAAGTVNNYGYTF. Here the CDR3 DNA reads TGTGCCGCCGGGACAGTAAATAACTATGGCTACACCTTC.

The V call is TRBV18, the J call TRBJ1-1; 12 nucleotides align to TRBD1. The CDR3 totals 16 residues. With V trimmed by 3 bases and J by 3 bases, 5 bases remained unmatched. CDR1 is KGHSH, CDR2 LQKENI, per germline. The CDR3 here is CASSPRDRGHDTEAFF. CDR3 DNA sequence: TGTGCCAGCTCACCCCGGGACAGGGGGCACGACACTGAAGCTTTCTTT.

The chain couples TRBV2 to TRBJ2-1; 7 nucleotides align to TRBD1. Germline CDR1 and CDR2: SNHLY and FYNNEI. The trim removed 7 bases at V and 1 base at J, leaving 7 bases unmatched. CDR3 size: 15 residues. CDR3 coding DNA: TGTGCCAGCATAGGGTGGGGACAGTCCTACAATGAGCAGTTCTTC. Translating it yields CASIGWGQSYNEQFF.

The rearrangement links TRBV7-8 to TRBJ2-7; D gene unclear. The CDR3 is made up of 15 amino acids. Germline-derived CDR1 and CDR2 are SGHVS and FQNEAQ. Trimming pared 0 bases from V and 2 bases from J, leaving 11 bases between. The CDR3 protein is CASSLAHGRTYEQYF. CDR3 DNA: TGTGCCAGCAGCTTAGCTCACGGTCGCACCTACGAGCAGTACTTC.

V gene TRBV19 combines with J gene TRBJ2-1; 8 bases agree with TRBD2. Unmatched junction bases numbered 9, after V lost 3 bases and J lost 8 bases. CDR1 and CDR2 (germline): LNHDA, SQIVND (reference sequence). The CDR3 loop spans 15 amino acids. The CDR3, as DNA: TGTGCCAGTAGTATTTGGCGGGGGGCCCACGATGAGCAGTTCTTC. Its protein product is CASSIWRGAHDEQFF.

The CDR3 region is CASSLTSSSYNEQFF. The DNA of the CDR3 is TGTGCCAGCAGTCTGACTTCCAGCTCCTACAATGAGCAGTTCTTC. This chain links TRBV6-6 with TRBJ2-1; D gene uncertain. The germline gives CDR1 MNHNY, CDR2 SVGAGI (reference sequence). The germline V and J ends were trimmed by 5 bases and 0 bases, with 11 bases remaining between them. The CDR3 length is 15 residues.

The chain carries TRBV18 and TRBJ2-2; TRBD1 might be the D (5 bases). Germline V gene data show CDR1 as KGHSH and CDR2 as LQKENI. The CDR3 sequence is 16 residues long. V was clipped by 0 bases and J by 0 bases, with 8 bases between them. CDR3 sequence: CASSPPVQANTGELFF. The CDR3 DNA sequence: TGTGCCAGCTCACCACCTGTACAGGCGAACACCGGGGAGCTGTTTTTT.

The chain has TRBV6-1 and TRBJ2-7, with 8 bases fitting TRBD1. The CDR3 runs to 14 residues. Germline CDR1 and CDR2: MNHNS and SASEGT. The V and J ends lost 2 bases and 3 bases, in that order; junction bases with no gene match: 3. DNA of the CDR3: TGTGCCAGCAGTGAAACAACAGGGGGCTACGAGCAGTACTTC. Its translation is CASSETTGGYEQYF.

This clone has just a few counts. DNA of the CDR3: TGTGCCAGCTCACCACACGACAGGGGTGTTAATGAAAAACTGTTTTTT. It yields the protein CASSPHDRGVNEKLFF. The chain combines TRBV18 with TRBJ1-4, with TRBD1 matching 8 bases. V lost 1 base to trimming and J lost 4 bases; unmatched junction nucleotides: 5. This CDR3 is 16 amino acids long. Germline values: CDR1 KGHSH, CDR2 LQKENI.

The rearrangement joins TRBV27 to TRBJ2-2; D is unresolved. The germline V gene encodes CDR1 MNHEY and CDR2 SMNVEV (reference sequence). Trimming removed 2 bases from V and 3 bases from J, with 10 bases in between. The CDR3 has 15 residues. The CDR3 region is CASSLMYGYTGELFF. The CDR3, as DNA: TGTGCCAGCAGTTTAATGTACGGTTACACCGGGGAGCTGTTTTTT.

The rearrangement joins TRBV21-1 to TRBJ1-2. TRBV21-1 is reported as a pseudogene. The CDR3 runs to 10 residues. The DNA of the CDR3 is TGTGCCCCGCGGGAGGATGGCTACACCTTC. Protein sequence: CAPREDGYTF.

The rearrangement links TRBV9 to TRBJ2-1; D gene unclear. V lost 3 bases to trimming and J lost 9 bases, with 19 bases between them. This CDR3 contains 15 residues. CDR1 and CDR2 from the germline V gene are SGDLS and YYNGEE. CDR3 coding DNA: TGTGCCAGCAGCGCCGAACAGATGTATATTAGTGAGCAGTTCTTC. This sequence encodes CASSAEQMYISEQFF.

Only one count was recorded for this clone. The chain combines TRBV6-6 with TRBJ1-2, with TRBD1 matching over 7 bases. The CDR3 consists of 13 residues. The ends lost 5 bases at V and 3 bases at J; junction bases unmatched: 3. Germline assignment: CDR1 MNHNY and CDR2 SVGAGI (reference sequence). This chain's CDR3 is CASSIQGDYGYTF. CDR3 sequence (DNA): TGTGCCAGCAGTATCCAGGGGGACTATGGCTACACCTTC.

This chain uses TRBV30 with TRBJ1-5; 7 nucleotides match TRBD1. V lost 1 base to trimming and J lost 10 bases; unmatched junction nucleotides: 13. Germline V lookup: CDR1 GTSNPN, CDR2 SVGIG (reference sequence). The CDR3 runs to 15 residues. CDR3 DNA sequence: TGTGCCTGGAGTGATAGGGGGACAGTCTCGGGCCCCCAGCATTTT. Translation: CAWSDRGTVSGPQHF.

With respect to this clone: Other DNA sequences in the sample encode the same CDR3. The genes are TRBV5-4 and TRBJ2-7; the match to TRBD1 covers 9 bases. The J segment lost 6 bases and the V segment lost 0 bases, leaving 10 bases of the junction unmatched. The CDR3 totals 16 residues. The V gene's germline CDR1 is SGHNT and CDR2 YYREEE (reference sequence). CDR3 bases: TGTGCCAGCAGCTTGGGATTCTCTGGGACAGGGCTCGAGCAGTACTTC. Translation gives CASSLGFSGTGLEQYF.

The chain joins TRBV21-1 to TRBJ2-1; the table gives TRBD2 as D, unverified against the DNA. TRBV21-1 is annotated as a pseudogene. This CDR3 has 14 amino acids. The CDR3 region has the DNA TGTGCCAGCAGCAATTTAGCGGGGGGGGTTGAGCAGTTCTTC. Amino acids: CASSNLAGGVEQFF.

V and J are TRBV9 and TRBJ1-1; D remains ambiguous. The CDR3 spans 16 residues. V lost 0 bases, J lost 4 bases, and 16 bases lay in between. CDR1 SGDLS and CDR2 YYNGEE come from the germline V gene. This CDR3 reads CASSVGVRSRGTEAFF. CDR3 coding DNA: TGTGCCAGCAGCGTAGGGGTCCGGAGCCGGGGCACTGAAGCTTTCTTT.

As regards this clone: This sample also contains other DNA sequences that code for the same CDR3. The rearrangement links TRBV30 to TRBJ1-5; D is unresolved. This CDR3 contains 13 residues. CDR1 is GTSNPN and CDR2 is SVGIG in the germline V gene (reference sequence). The V and J ends lost 0 bases and 5 bases respectively, with 8 bases between them. CDR3 sequence: CAWSVRDYQPQHF. The CDR3 DNA reads as TGTGCCTGGAGTGTTCGGGATTATCAGCCCCAGCATTTT.

Concerning this clone itself: Other DNA variants within this sample encode the same CDR3. The chain's CDR3 is CASSSRGPRADTQYF. In nucleotides, the CDR3 is TGTGCCAGCAGTTCCAGAGGGCCCAGAGCAGATACGCAGTATTTT. This chain connects TRBV6-5 to TRBJ2-3; a weak D match, TRBD2 (5 bases). The CDR3 is 15 amino acids. Germline V gives CDR1 MNHEY, CDR2 SVGAGI. Trimming left V 4 bases short and J 4 bases short, with 15 bases between.

This clone was seen once. The genes are TRBV6-5 and TRBJ2-3; TRBD2 matches at 10 bases. Germline values: CDR1 MNHEY, CDR2 SVGAGI. V lost 0 bases, J lost 3 bases, and 3 bases stayed unmatched. The CDR3 is 16 amino acids. CDR3: CASSYSGSGRTDTQYF. The CDR3 coding sequence is TGTGCCAGCAGTTACTCGGGTAGCGGGAGGACAGATACGCAGTATTTT.

The gene calls are TRBV9 and TRBJ2-1, with TRBD2 matching 8 bases. Losses at the gene ends were 0 bases for V and 7 bases for J; bases not matched to a gene: 15. Germline CDR1 SGDLS, CDR2 YYNGEE. The CDR3 is made up of 18 amino acids. CDR3 residues: CASSVATGSGGPDNEQFF. CDR3 bases: TGTGCCAGCAGCGTAGCTACGGGGTCGGGAGGGCCTGATAATGAGCAGTTCTTC.

This clone was observed once. The chain couples TRBV27 to TRBJ2-5, with 7 bases matching TRBD1. Matching the DNA end better, TRBJ2-7 makes the J call doubtful. CDR3 length equals 14 residues. Per the germline V gene, CDR1 is MNHEY and CDR2 is SMNVEV (reference sequence). CDR3 sequence (DNA): TGTGCCAGCAGTTTAGACAGGGACAACTACGAGCAGTACTTC. Its translation: CASSLDRDNYEQYF.

The V and J genes are TRBV11-3 and TRBJ2-7; perhaps TRBD1 as D (5 bases). CDR1 is SGHNT and CDR2 is YENEEA in the germline V gene. V was pared by 8 bases and J by 1 base, with 12 bases between. This CDR3 region has 13 residues. This chain's CDR3 is CASGTGPSYEQYF. CDR3 DNA sequence: TGTGCCAGCGGAACAGGTCCTTCCTACGAGCAGTACTTC.

The chain recombines TRBV6-6 with TRBJ1-1; D call uncertain. The V gene lost 4 bases and the J gene lost 1 base, with 7 bases spanning the gap. CDR1 is MNHNY and CDR2 is SVGAGI in the germline V gene (reference sequence). This CDR3 is built from 13 residues. CDR3 in DNA: TGTGCCAGCAGTTTCGCTAGGAACACTGAAGCTTTCTTT. It specifies CASSFARNTEAFF.

The chain carries TRBV5-1 and TRBJ2-7; 9 bases match TRBD1. This CDR3 is 15 amino acids long. Germline values: CDR1 SGHRS, CDR2 YFSETQ. J lost 4 bases, V lost 1 base, and 6 bases had no gene match. The CDR3 DNA reads TGCGCCAGCAGCTTGAACAGGGGGCCCGCTTACGAGCAGTACTTC. It translates to CASSLNRGPAYEQYF.